This TCR beta chain was found in a study of shared clonotypes between healthy human individuals. The protocol was immunoSEQ multiplex PCR, while the TCRdb copy is restricted to in-frame clones and leaves out a portion. The sample yields 2 million to 3 million clones, roughly 93% seen once. V shed 0 bases and J 2 bases; nucleotides not matched to a gene: 4. The V gene's germline CDR1 is KGHSH and CDR2 LQKENI. This CDR3 has 16 residues. What was sequenced was naive CD4+ T cells from PBMCs. Subset: CD45RA+ positively selected. The TCR was taken from a man aged 18 to 35 in good health. Some clones in this sample may be carry-over from other donors' samples. This chain links TRBV18 with TRBJ2-4; TRBD1 aligns across 7 bases. The CDR3 here is CASSPPETGTKNIQYF. The CDR3 coding sequence is TGTGCCAGCTCACCACCTGAGACAGGGACCAAAAACATTCAGTACTTC.